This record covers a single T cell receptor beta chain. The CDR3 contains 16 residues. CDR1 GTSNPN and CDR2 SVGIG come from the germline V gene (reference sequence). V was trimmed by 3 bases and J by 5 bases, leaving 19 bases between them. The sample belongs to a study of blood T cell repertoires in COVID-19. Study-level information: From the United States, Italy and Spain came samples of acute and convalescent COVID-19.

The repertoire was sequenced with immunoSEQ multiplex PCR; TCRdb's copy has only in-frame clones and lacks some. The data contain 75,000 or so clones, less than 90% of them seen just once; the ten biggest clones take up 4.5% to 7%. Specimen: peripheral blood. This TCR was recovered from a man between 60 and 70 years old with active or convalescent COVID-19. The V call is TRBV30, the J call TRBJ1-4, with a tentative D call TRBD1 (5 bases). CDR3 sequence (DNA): TGTGCCTGGAGCCGCCGGCAGGGCCCCGGGAATGAAAAACTGTTTTTT. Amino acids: CAWSRRQGPGNEKLFF.